What follows are 32 T cell receptor beta chains derived from one specimen sequenced in a study of T cell responses to AZD1222 COVID-19 vaccine (dated by TCRdb to the early 2020s). The library was obtained by the immunoSEQ multiplex PCR assay. Not all clones reach the TCRdb copy of this immuneACCESS table, which keeps in-frame sequences only. Checked studies attribute under half of the gap to unresolved V genes and leave the rest unexplained. In all, the sample holds around 100,000 clones, and about 85% of those were seen once. The biggest ten clones account for over 3.5% of the sample. This specimen's time point label, per the study, means: about 28 days (+/-7) after the second vaccine dose. Sequenced material: peripheral blood, taken 28 days after the second AZD1222 dose. The receptors originated from an adult who received the AZD1222 COVID-19 vaccine.

The chain couples TRBV19 to TRBJ1-1, with 7 positions matching TRBD1. Trimming took 5 bases from V and 2 from J; bases not matched to a gene: 11. From germline, CDR1 is LNHDA and CDR2 SQIVND (reference sequence). The CDR3 extends over 16 amino acids. The CDR3 is CASSLWTGRANTEAFF. Here the CDR3 DNA reads TGTGCCAGTAGTCTCTGGACAGGCAGGGCAAACACTGAAGCTTTCTTT.

The sample holds one count of this clone. The chain uses TRBV25-1 and TRBJ2-5; D is undetermined. This CDR3 contains 13 residues. CDR1 MGHDK and CDR2 SYGVNS come from the germline V gene. V lost 10 bases and J lost 1, with 13 bases in between. CDR3 bases: TGTGCCACCTCGCGGAGCCCCCAAGAGACCCAGTACTTC. It codes for CATSRSPQETQYF.

The chain has TRBV6-5 and TRBJ2-7, with 8 bases matching TRBD1. The CDR3 runs to 15 residues. From germline, CDR1 is MNHEY and CDR2 SVGAGI. The V gene end was trimmed by 8 bases and the J gene end by 6 bases; junction bases not matched to a gene: 15. Here the CDR3 DNA reads TGTGCCAGCCTCGAAGTTTCCGACAGGGGATCCGAGCAGTACTTC. It is translated as CASLEVSDRGSEQYF.

J is TRBJ2-7 and V is TRBV5-1; D may be TRBD1 (5 bases). Germline lookup yields CDR1 SGHRS and CDR2 YFSETQ. This CDR3 comprises 13 residues. V was cut by 6 bases and J by 0 bases, with 10 bases left in between. The CDR3 sequence is CASMRQTSYEQYF. The DNA for the CDR3 is TGCGCCAGCATGCGACAGACCTCCTACGAGCAGTACTTC. Full variable domain (remainder filled in from reference TRBV5-1 and TRBJ2-7): KAGVTQTPRYLIKTRGQQVTLSCSPISGHRSVSWYQQTPGQGLQFLFEYFSETQRNKGNFPGRFSGRQFSNSRSEMNVSTLELGDSALYLCASMRQTSYEQYFGPGTRLTVT.

The chain is built from TRBV11-1 and TRBJ1-5, with D hard to call. The CDR3 is 13 residues long. The germline CDR1 and CDR2 sequences are SGHAT and FQDESV (reference sequence). The germline V and J ends were trimmed by 1 base and 4 bases, with 5 bases remaining between them. The CDR3 coding sequence is TGTGCCAGCAGCTTAGGTAGAAATCAGCCCCAGCATTTT. Amino acid sequence: CASSLGRNQPQHF. Full variable domain (missing parts from reference TRBV11-1 and TRBJ1-5): EAEVAQSPRYKITEKSQAVAFWCDPISGHATLYWYRQILGQGPELLVQFQDESVVDDSQLPKDRFSAERLKGVDSTLKIQPAELGDSAMYLCASSLGRNQPQHFGDGTRLSIL.

V gene TRBV23-1 combines with J gene TRBJ1-1; the D is unclear. TRBV23-1 is filed as an ORF, its function uncertain. The CDR3 consists of 11 residues. The ends were cut back, 8 bases at V and 0 bases at J, with 4 bases in the middle. The CDR3 nucleotides read TGCGCCAGCCTCCTGAACACTGAAGCTTTCTTT. Its translation is CASLLNTEAFF.

Only a few counts were recorded for this clone. The chain recombines TRBV10-3 with TRBJ1-1, with 8 positions matching TRBD1. This CDR3 has 15 amino acids. Germline V gene lookup returns CDR1 ENHRY and CDR2 SYGVKD. V lost 7 bases, J lost 4 bases, and 11 bases stayed unmatched. This CDR3 is CAITSDRVGGTEAFF. DNA of the CDR3: TGTGCCATCACCTCGGACAGGGTAGGTGGCACTGAAGCTTTCTTT.

The chain combines TRBV9 with TRBJ2-3; no clear D gene. The germline CDR1 and CDR2 sequences are SGDLS and YYNGEE. V was clipped by 0 bases and J by 2 bases, with 13 bases between them. This CDR3 has 16 residues. Here the CDR3 DNA reads TGTGCCAGCAGCGTAGAGCTAAGATGTGTCACAGATACGCAGTATTTT. This gives the protein CASSVELRCVTDTQYF.

Notes on this clone: At one boundary the junction diverges from the germline segment, which might be a read error. The rearrangement joins TRBV7-8 to TRBJ2-1; 11 bases map to TRBD2. The CDR3 contains 15 residues. Per the germline V gene, CDR1 is SGHVS and CDR2 is FQNEAQ. The CDR3 sequence: CASSVAGGPGYEQFF. Here the CDR3 DNA reads TGTGCCAGCAGCGTAGCGGGAGGGCCGGGTTATGAGCAGTTCTTC.

J is TRBJ1-4 and V is TRBV6-2 or TRBV6-3; D not resolved. Trimming took 5 bases from V and 4 from J, leaving 14 bases between them. The length of the CDR3 is 15 residues. CDR1 is MNHEY and CDR2 is SVGEGT in the germline V gene. CDR3 amino acids: CASSHRGIVNEKLFF. In nucleotides, the CDR3 is TGTGCCAGCAGTCACCGAGGGATAGTTAATGAAAAACTGTTTTTT.

The V gene is TRBV27, the J gene TRBJ1-3; no reliable D call. V was clipped by 8 bases and J by 2 bases, with 16 bases between them. CDR3 length: 15 residues. Germline V gene lookup returns CDR1 MNHEY and CDR2 SMNVEV (reference sequence). CDR3 bases: TGTGCCAGCCGCGGGCTAGGCCCAACTGGAAACACCATATATTTT. Protein product: CASRGLGPTGNTIYF.

The chain joins TRBV19 to TRBJ1-3; D gene uncertain. V lost 10 bases, J lost 0 bases, and 4 bases lay in between. Germline values: CDR1 LNHDA, CDR2 SQIVND (reference sequence). The CDR3 extends over 11 amino acids. This chain's CDR3 is CATYSGNTIYF. CDR3 DNA: TGTGCCACGTACTCTGGAAACACCATATATTTT.

The chain joins TRBV11-2 to TRBJ1-5, with 8 bases aligning to TRBD1. This CDR3 has 13 residues. Trimming took 6 bases from V and 7 from J; bases not matched to a gene: 5. CDR1 and CDR2 (germline): SGHAT, FQNNGV. The chain's CDR3 is CASSPGGGQPQHF. The DNA for the CDR3 is TGTGCCAGCAGTCCAGGGGGCGGCCAGCCCCAGCATTTT.

This clone was seen only a few times. This rearrangement joins TRBV3-1 (or the pseudogene TRBV3-2) to TRBJ1-3; D gene unclear. Germline V CDR1 and CDR2: LGHDT, YNNKEL (reference sequence). There are 15 residues in the CDR3. V shed 1 base and J shed 3 bases, with 10 bases lying between them. CDR3 residues: CASSQAAIFGNTIYF. The CDR3 DNA reads as TGTGCCAGCAGCCAAGCCGCAATCTTTGGAAACACCATATATTTT.

The chain employs TRBV29-1 and TRBJ2-3, with 12 positions matching TRBD2. Losses at the gene ends were 1 base for V and 3 bases for J; bases not matched to a gene: 2. The CDR3 is 15 residues long. The germline CDR1 and CDR2 sequences are SQVTM and ANQGSEA. DNA of the CDR3: TGCAGCGTTGAAGCTAGCGGGAGGGAAACAGATACGCAGTATTTT. Amino acids: CSVEASGRETDTQYF.

This clone has more than one count but fewer than ten. The rearrangement links TRBV5-1 to TRBJ2-7, with D possibly being TRBD1 (6 bases). This CDR3 has 16 amino acids. V shed 3 bases and J shed 2 bases, with 18 bases lying between them. Looked up from germline, CDR1 is SGHRS and CDR2 is YFSETQ. CDR3 region: CASSSNRVEATYEQYF. The DNA of the CDR3 is TGCGCCAGCAGCTCGAACAGGGTAGAGGCAACCTACGAGCAGTACTTC.

This clone was seen once. The gene calls are TRBV19 and TRBJ1-5, with D unclear. With 5 bases removed from V and 7 bases from J, the gap between germline ends came to 12 bases. CDR1 LNHDA and CDR2 SQIVND come from the germline V gene (reference sequence). This CDR3 has 13 amino acids. CDR3 sequence reads: CASSPEGGQPQHF. For the CDR3, the DNA is TGTGCCAGTAGTCCCGAGGGAGGACAGCCCCAGCATTTT.

J is TRBJ2-7 and V is TRBV18; D not resolved. V was pared by 6 bases and J by 3 bases, with 12 bases between. Per the germline V gene, CDR1 is KGHSH and CDR2 is LQKENI. The CDR3 covers 13 residues. The CDR3 here is CASSPPDIYEQYF. The CDR3, as DNA: TGTGCCAGCTCCCCCCCGGATATCTACGAGCAGTACTTC.

As for this clone: Other DNA sequences in this specimen translate into the identical CDR3. V and J are TRBV28 and TRBJ1-2, with TRBD1 as a possible D gene (5 bases). This CDR3 comprises 13 residues. The V end was cut by 4 bases, the J end by 3 bases, with 9 bases between. From germline, CDR1 is MDHEN and CDR2 SYDVKM. In nucleotides, the CDR3 is TGTGCCAGCAGTTCCGGGACGGACTATGGCTACACCTTC. This codes for CASSSGTDYGYTF.

The CDR3 region is CASSPTSGDTQYF. CDR3 in DNA: TGTGCCAGCTCACCGACTAGCGGAGATACGCAGTATTTT. V usage is TRBV18 and J usage is TRBJ2-3, with 9 bases identical to TRBD2. Germline CDR1 reads KGHSH; CDR2 reads LQKENI. V lost 3 bases and J lost 5; bases outside the gene matches: 0. The CDR3 length is 13 residues.

This clone was counted a few times. The chain carries TRBV6-5 and TRBJ1-2; 8 bases align to TRBD1. Germline CDR1 and CDR2: MNHEY and SVGAGI. The CDR3 is 13 amino acids. Germline trimming cut 6 bases from V and 8 bases from J; bases unmatched to any gene: 8. This CDR3 is CASSRTGYRGYTF. As DNA, the CDR3 is TGTGCCAGCAGCCGGACAGGGTATAGAGGCTACACCTTC.

The gene calls are TRBV6-2 or TRBV6-3 and TRBJ2-3; D gene unclear. Trimming took 4 bases from V and 2 from J, leaving 19 bases between them. The CDR3 length is 17 residues. From germline, CDR1 is MNHEY and CDR2 SVGEGT. The CDR3 DNA reads as TGTGCCAGCAGTTTCTCCCCAGGACCAGACGACACAGATACGCAGTATTTT. Translated: CASSFSPGPDDTDTQYF.

The rearrangement links TRBV5-1 to TRBJ2-7; a possible D gene is TRBD2 (6 bases). V was cut by 0 bases and J by 7 bases, with 17 bases left in between. The CDR3 is made up of 15 amino acids. Germline-derived CDR1 and CDR2 are SGHRS and YFSETQ. The CDR3 spells CASSLDSGPTREQYF. The CDR3 DNA sequence: TGCGCCAGCAGCTTGGATAGCGGCCCTACGAGGGAGCAGTACTTC.

V usage is TRBV2 and J usage is TRBJ1-5; 8 nucleotides agree with TRBD1. The CDR3 extends over 14 amino acids. CDR1 and CDR2 (germline): SNHLY, FYNNEI. V was pared by 7 bases and J by 7 bases, with 9 bases of the junction left unmatched. As DNA, the CDR3 is TGTGCCAGCACCCAGACAGGGGTAGGCCAGCCCCAGCATTTT. This codes for CASTQTGVGQPQHF.

The gene calls are TRBV6-5 and TRBJ2-1; a possible D gene is TRBD2 (6 bases). Germline CDR1 MNHEY, CDR2 SVGAGI. The V end was cut by 7 bases, the J end by 13 bases, with 14 bases between. CDR3 size: 11 residues. The CDR3 nucleotides read TGTGCCAGCAATTTCGAGGGAGGACAGTTCTTC. It translates to CASNFEGGQFF.

The J gene is TRBJ2-7, the V gene TRBV14; 12 nucleotides match TRBD2. The ends lost 3 bases at V and 4 bases at J; junction bases unmatched: 4. The germline gives CDR1 SGHDN, CDR2 FVKESK. This CDR3 region has 15 residues. The DNA of the CDR3 is TGTGCCAGCAGCCAGAACCTAGCGGGAGGGTACGAGCAGTACTTC. It yields the protein CASSQNLAGGYEQYF.

This clone showed up just once. The rearrangement joins TRBV19 to TRBJ1-2; D is perhaps TRBD1 (6 bases). Looked up from germline, CDR1 is LNHDA and CDR2 is SQIVND (reference sequence). The V end lost 5 bases, the J end lost 4 bases, and 20 bases lay between the germline ends. The CDR3 covers 16 residues. DNA of the CDR3: TGTGCCAGTAGTGACAACTCGAAACAGGGCGGCTATGGCTACACCTTC. This encodes CASSDNSKQGGYGYTF.

The rearrangement links TRBV10-3 to TRBJ2-3, with no clear D. Germline CDR1 reads ENHRY; CDR2 reads SYGVKD. V shed 6 bases and J shed 4 bases, with 17 bases lying between them. CDR3 size: 15 residues. The CDR3 DNA is TGTGCCATCAGCGACCAAGTGGCCCCGGCAGATACGCAGTATTTT. Its translation: CAISDQVAPADTQYF.

This clone was counted only a few times. The CDR3 here is CASSQVGQGGKLFF. CDR3 coding DNA: TGCGCCAGCAGCCAAGTAGGGCAGGGAGGAAAACTGTTTTTT. The chain carries TRBV4-1 and TRBJ1-4; possibly TRBD1 for D (5 bases). Per the germline V gene, CDR1 is MGHRA and CDR2 is YSYEKL. The CDR3 consists of 14 residues. V gave up 1 base and J gave up 10 bases, with 13 bases separating them.

The rearrangement joins TRBV30 to TRBJ2-6, with D perhaps TRBD1 or TRBD2 (5 bases each). V lost 7 bases, J lost 2 bases, and 6 bases lay in between. Germline loops: CDR1 GTSNPN, CDR2 SVGIG (reference sequence). The CDR3 loop spans 12 amino acids. CDR3 nucleotide sequence: TGTGCCTCGGGGCCTGGGGCCAACGTCCTGACTTTC. Its protein product is CASGPGANVLTF.

V and J are TRBV27 and TRBJ2-3, with 10 bases aligning to TRBD2. Germline values: CDR1 MNHEY, CDR2 SMNVEV (reference sequence). V dropped 5 bases and J dropped 2; count of bases not matched to a gene: 13. This CDR3 contains 18 residues. CDR3 residues: CASSTSRTSGLVTDTQYF. In DNA, the CDR3 is TGTGCCAGCAGTACCAGCCGGACTAGCGGCCTCGTCACAGATACGCAGTATTTT.

The J gene is TRBJ2-1, the V gene TRBV18; D ambiguous. This CDR3 has 12 residues. The germline V and J ends were trimmed by 3 bases and 9 bases, with 9 bases remaining between them. CDR1 and CDR2 from the germline V gene are KGHSH and LQKENI. The DNA for the CDR3 is TGTGCCAGCTCACCCATCCTTGGTGAGCAGTTCTTC. This translates into CASSPILGEQFF.